Below are 32 T cell receptor beta chains sequenced from a single sample in a study of Graves' ophthalmopathy and Graves' hyperthyroidism. Amplification targeted the TCR beta CDR3 regions, with RNA transcripts as the source material. Following a first-round RT-PCR that used HTBI primers, a second-round multiplex PCR was carried out. MiXCR, run by TCRdb on the multiplex PCR reads, gives a single entry per CDR3 protein. The repertoire holds approximately 460,000 distinct CDR3 sequences, with approximately 15% as singletons. The sequencing sample was made of blood. The origin of the receptors is a woman aged 25 to 39 with Graves' ophthalmopathy.

V and J are TRBV19 and TRBJ1-5; no clear D. Germline values: CDR1 LNHDA, CDR2 SQIVND (reference sequence). With 6 bases removed from V and 0 bases from J, the gap between germline ends came to 15 bases. This CDR3 spans 16 amino acids. The CDR3 sequence: CASSPRPSDSNQPQHF. CDR3 in DNA: TGTGCCAGTAGCCCCCGACCCAGCGATAGCAATCAGCCCCAGCATTTT.

The sample holds many counts of this clonotype. One base away lies a much larger clone, so this may be a sequencing read error. The CDR3 carries no conserved terminal phenylalanine or tryptophan, so it likely arises from a read error. This sequence joins TRBV12-3 or TRBV12-4 and TRBJ2-7, with D possibly matching TRBD2 (6 bases). With 5 bases removed from V and 3 bases from J, the gap between germline ends came to 17 bases. This CDR3 is 15 amino acids long. CDR3 sequence reads: CASSPQVVEGYEQYL. CDR3 nucleotides: TGTGCCAGCAGTCCCCAAGTTGTGGAGGGCTACGAGCAGTACCTC.

This clonotype was recorded many times. The rearrangement joins TRBV30 to TRBJ1-2; TRBD1 agrees at 7 bases. The CDR3 consists of 14 residues. V lost 2 bases and J lost 1; bases outside the gene matches: 4. Looked up from germline, CDR1 is GTSNPN and CDR2 is SVGIG (reference sequence). This CDR3 is CAWSHRGRNYGYTF. The DNA of the CDR3 is TGTGCCTGGAGTCACAGGGGTCGTAACTATGGCTACACCTTC.

The sample holds many counts of this clonotype. This chain uses TRBV19 with TRBJ1-1; D not certain. There are 17 residues in the CDR3. Trimming shortened V by 6 bases and J by 3 bases, and 23 bases separated the two germline ends. Germline V CDR1 and CDR2: LNHDA, SQIVND (reference sequence). CDR3 DNA: TGTGCCAGTAGCTGGTGGCAGGACGATCGTTGGTACACTGAAGCTTTCTTT. It is translated as CASSWWQDDRWYTEAFF.

There are many counts of this clonotype. A much larger clone lies a single base off, so this may be a read error. V and J are TRBV20-1 and TRBJ2-5; 11 bases are shared with TRBD1. From germline, CDR1 is DFQATT and CDR2 SNEGSKA (reference sequence). This CDR3 region has 13 residues. The chain's CDR3 is CSAWGQGGEAQYF. CDR3 nucleotide sequence: TGCAGTGCTTGGGGACAGGGGGGAGAGGCCCAGTACTTC.

This chain connects TRBV6-2 or TRBV6-3 to TRBJ2-6; tentatively, D is TRBD2 (5 bases). V lost 6 bases and J lost 3, with 15 bases in between. CDR3 length equals 16 residues. Germline assignment: CDR1 MNHEY and CDR2 SVGEGT. CDR3 in amino acids: CASSSLRGVGANVLTF. CDR3 bases: TGTGCCAGCAGCTCTCTCCGGGGTGTTGGGGCCAACGTCCTGACTTTC.

This clonotype was found many times. The chain couples TRBV19 to TRBJ2-7; the D gene could be TRBD1 or TRBD2 (5 bases each). Germline loops: CDR1 LNHDA, CDR2 SQIVND (reference sequence). V was clipped by 1 base and J by 2 bases, with 24 bases between them. The CDR3 has 19 residues. CDR3 sequence: CASSIGDSAAERKTYEQYF. The CDR3 DNA reads TGTGCCAGTAGTATAGGAGACAGTGCGGCGGAGCGGAAGACCTACGAGCAGTACTTC.

The sample holds many counts of this clonotype. The chain combines TRBV20-1 with TRBJ2-7; 13 nucleotides align to TRBD2. The V and J ends lost 3 bases and 4 bases, in that order; junction bases with no gene match: 9. This CDR3 spans 16 amino acids. Germline V CDR1 and CDR2: DFQATT, SNEGSKA (reference sequence). This chain's CDR3 is CSASFSRTSGRYEQYF. CDR3 nucleotides: TGCAGTGCTAGCTTCAGTAGGACTAGCGGGAGATACGAGCAGTACTTC.

This clonotype was seen more than once but under ten times. The chain carries TRBV5-1 and TRBJ2-2, with 12 bases aligning to TRBD2. Looked up from germline, CDR1 is SGHRS and CDR2 is YFSETQ. The CDR3 is made up of 18 amino acids. V shed 1 base and J 0 bases; nucleotides not matched to a gene: 4. For the CDR3, the DNA is TGCGCCAGCAGCTTGTACCCTAGCGGGGGGGCGAACACCGGGGAGCTGTTTTTT. This sequence encodes CASSLYPSGGANTGELFF.

This clonotype was recorded at least ten times. The chain uses TRBV19 and TRBJ1-2, with D possibly matching TRBD1 (5 bases). Trimming removed 5 bases at V and 8 bases at J, with 12 bases between. The CDR3 has 12 amino acids. Germline assignment: CDR1 LNHDA and CDR2 SQIVND (reference sequence). CDR3 region: CASSVQGYGYTF. Written as DNA, the CDR3 is TGTGCCAGTAGTGTGCAGGGATACGGCTACACCTTC. Using reference TRBV19 and TRBJ1-2 for the parts outside the CDR3, the full variable domain is DGGITQSPKYLFRKEGQNVTLSCEQNLNHDAMYWYRQDPGQGLRLIYYSQIVNDFQKGDIAEGYSVSREKKESFPLTVTSAQKNPTAFYLCASSVQGYGYTFGSGTRLTVV.

This clonotype was seen repeatedly, ten times or more. CDR3: CASSPRGSTGELFF. CDR3 sequence (DNA): TGTGCCAGCAGCCCCCGGGGGAGCACCGGGGAGCTGTTTTTT. This chain uses TRBV7-8 with TRBJ2-2, with D possibly matching TRBD2 (6 bases). This CDR3 is 14 amino acids long. Trimming left V 5 bases short and J 4 bases short, with 11 bases between. Looked up from germline, CDR1 is SGHVS and CDR2 is FQNEAQ.

This clonotype was detected many times. The gene calls are TRBV27 and TRBJ2-2, with D perhaps matching TRBD2 (5 bases). The CDR3 loop spans 16 amino acids. The ends were cut back, 5 bases at V and 4 bases at J, with 17 bases in the middle. Germline assignment: CDR1 MNHEY and CDR2 SMNVEV (reference sequence). CDR3 DNA sequence: TGTGCCAGCAGTCCAATTGGTGGGGAGCGCACCGGGGAGCTGTTTTTT. This translates into CASSPIGGERTGELFF.

This clonotype occurred a few times. Being one base from a much bigger clone, this may be a read error. The chain recombines TRBV11-2 with TRBJ2-2; maybe TRBD2 (5 bases). Germline CDR1 reads SGHAT; CDR2 reads FQNNGV. The CDR3 is 14 residues long. This CDR3 is CASSLERYTGELCF. In nucleotides, the CDR3 is TGTGCCAGCAGCTTAGAGCGGTACACCGGGGAGCTGTGTTTT.

This clonotype was counted between two and nine times. The chain links TRBV5-4 to TRBJ2-7; 11 positions agree with TRBD1. There are 14 residues in the CDR3. CDR1 is SGHNT and CDR2 is YYREEE in the germline V gene (reference sequence). The junction had 4 bases not matched to a gene; V was cut back by 2 bases and J by 6 bases. CDR3 DNA: TGTGCCAGCAGCTTAGCCGGGACAGGGGGCGAGCAGTACTTC. Amino acids: CASSLAGTGGEQYF.

Ten or more counts support this clonotype. The V call is TRBV6-2 or TRBV6-3, the J call TRBJ1-1, with D possibly matching TRBD1 (5 bases). Germline-derived CDR1 and CDR2 are MNHEY and SVGEGT. The length of the CDR3 is 14 residues. V lost 1 base and J lost 2, with 8 bases in between. This chain's CDR3 is CASSYFQGNTEAFF. The CDR3 nucleotides read TGTGCCAGCAGTTACTTCCAGGGAAACACTGAAGCTTTCTTT.

The table lists this clonotype with many counts. V and J are TRBV15 and TRBJ2-7, with 7 bases that match TRBD2. Unmatched junction bases numbered 6, after V lost 6 bases and J lost 4 bases. This CDR3 comprises 13 residues. Germline V lookup: CDR1 LNHNV, CDR2 YYDKDF (reference sequence). The CDR3 loop reads CATSREGEYEQYF. The CDR3 DNA reads TGTGCCACCAGTAGGGAGGGAGAGTACGAGCAGTACTTC.

This clonotype was seen repeatedly, ten times or more. J is TRBJ1-1 and V is TRBV28; D is undetermined. CDR1 MDHEN and CDR2 SYDVKM come from the germline V gene. This CDR3 has 15 residues. V was shortened by 2 bases and J by 4 bases, with 14 bases between the two germline ends. CDR3 DNA: TGTGCCAGCAGTTTAGTCGCCAGGCCATCCACTGAAGCTTTCTTT. The encoded protein is CASSLVARPSTEAFF.

The sample holds a few counts of this clonotype. The genes are TRBV5-1 and TRBJ1-2; 12 positions match TRBD1. The CDR3 runs 16 residues. Germline V CDR1 and CDR2: SGHRS, YFSETQ. The V segment lost 6 bases and the J segment 4 bases; nucleotides outside the gene matches: 10. The CDR3 sequence: CASKELPGQGAYGYTF. The CDR3 DNA reads TGCGCCAGCAAGGAGCTTCCGGGACAGGGGGCCTATGGCTACACCTTC.

CDR3 loop: CAWSRGLAGGTYEQYF. CDR3 coding DNA: TGTGCCTGGTCTCGGGGACTAGCGGGGGGGACCTACGAGCAGTACTTC. The chain employs TRBV30 and TRBJ2-7, with TRBD2 matching over 16 bases. The CDR3 consists of 16 residues. The ends lost 5 bases at V and 2 bases at J; junction bases unmatched: 6. Germline lookup yields CDR1 GTSNPN and CDR2 SVGIG (reference sequence).

This clonotype came up many times. CDR3 DNA sequence: TGTGCCAGCAGCCCCTGGGACAGGGGAGTTTCTTATGGCTACACCTTC. This sequence encodes CASSPWDRGVSYGYTF. This chain links TRBV7-2 with TRBJ1-2, with 10 bases fitting TRBD1. CDR1 SGHTA and CDR2 FQGNSA come from the germline V gene. The CDR3 is 16 amino acids. The V segment lost 5 bases and the J segment 5 bases; nucleotides outside the gene matches: 11.

This clonotype has at least ten counts. The rearrangement uses TRBV5-1 and TRBJ2-5; D is tentatively TRBD1 or TRBD2 (6 bases each). Germline-derived CDR1 and CDR2 are SGHRS and YFSETQ. This CDR3 contains 15 residues. V dropped 4 bases and J dropped 5 bases, with 18 bases sitting between them. CDR3 nucleotides: TGCGCCAGCAGCCTGATTGGGGGGCTCCAGGAGACCCAGTACTTC. It translates to CASSLIGGLQETQYF.

This clonotype has ten or more counts. The chain joins TRBV7-6 to TRBJ2-5, with 11 bases aligning to TRBD2. The germline V gene has CDR1 SGHVS and CDR2 FNYEAQ. The CDR3 covers 15 residues. V lost 5 bases and J lost 5; bases outside the gene matches: 7. The CDR3 is CASSTPSSGRETQYF. CDR3 sequence (DNA): TGTGCCAGCAGCACCCCCTCTAGCGGGAGGGAGACCCAGTACTTC.

The table lists this clonotype with many counts. V and J are TRBV20-1 and TRBJ2-7; 7 bases are a match to TRBD1. This CDR3 comprises 11 residues. The germline gives CDR1 DFQATT, CDR2 SNEGSKA (reference sequence). Trimming at V came to 5 bases and at J to 3 bases, leaving 1 base not matched to a gene. As DNA, the CDR3 is TGCAGTGCTGGACAGGTCTACGAGCAGTACTTC. Translating it yields CSAGQVYEQYF.

To note about this clonotype: A much larger clone lies one base from this, so it may be a read error. The conserved phenylalanine or tryptophan is not found at the CDR3 terminus, so this likely reflects a read error. The rearrangement joins TRBV7-9 to TRBJ2-7, with 8 bases that match TRBD1. Germline trimming cut 7 bases from V and 7 bases from J; bases unmatched to any gene: 9. This CDR3 contains 13 residues. Germline CDR1 reads SEHNR; CDR2 reads FQNEAQ (reference sequence). The CDR3 region is CASTVTGAGEQYL. The CDR3 nucleotides read TGTGCCAGCACCGTGACAGGGGCAGGGGAGCAGTACTTG.

The table lists this clonotype with many counts. V and J are TRBV28 and TRBJ1-1; D gene ambiguous. The V gene's germline CDR1 is MDHEN and CDR2 SYDVKM. The V gene lost 9 bases and the J gene lost 3 bases, with 14 bases spanning the gap. CDR3 size: 13 residues. CDR3 sequence reads: CASRGVSDTEAFF. CDR3 bases: TGTGCCAGTCGCGGGGTTTCGGACACTGAAGCTTTCTTT.

This clonotype was counted at least ten times. The chain carries TRBV4-1 and TRBJ1-1; perhaps TRBD1 as D (5 bases). Germline lookup yields CDR1 MGHRA and CDR2 YSYEKL. The CDR3 runs 14 residues. V gave up 5 bases and J gave up 4 bases, with 14 bases separating them. The CDR3 reads CASSERGGTTEAFF. The CDR3 DNA follows: TGCGCCAGCAGCGAGAGGGGAGGGACCACTGAAGCTTTCTTT.

The sample holds one count of this clonotype. The genes are TRBV15 and TRBJ2-7; TRBD1 matches at 9 bases. There are 14 residues in the CDR3. The ends lost 4 bases at V and 3 bases at J; junction bases unmatched: 4. The germline V gene has CDR1 LNHNV and CDR2 YYDKDF (reference sequence). The CDR3 DNA reads TGTGCCACCAGCAAAGGGACAGGGAACTACGAGCAGTACTTC. This translates into CATSKGTGNYEQYF. Full variable domain (remainder filled in from reference TRBV15 and TRBJ2-7): DAMVIQNPRYQVTQFGKPVTLSCSQTLNHNVMYWYQQKSSQAPKLLFHYYDKDFNNEADTPDNFQSRRPNTSFCFLDIRSPGLGDTAMYLCATSKGTGNYEQYFGPGTRLTVT.

This clonotype showed up many times. This chain joins TRBV29-1 and TRBJ2-7; 12 positions agree with TRBD2. Germline values: CDR1 SQVTM, CDR2 ANQGSEA. With V trimmed by 6 bases and J by 4 bases, 13 bases remained unmatched. The CDR3 totals 16 residues. CDR3 bases: TGCAGCGTCTCGGCGGGGGCTAGCGGGAGGGGGTACGAGCAGTACTTC. Its translation: CSVSAGASGRGYEQYF.

This clonotype was counted at least ten times. The chain has TRBV7-9 and TRBJ1-1; weak D call: TRBD1 (5 bases). The ends were cut back, 1 base at V and 11 bases at J, with 11 bases in the middle. Looked up from germline, CDR1 is SEHNR and CDR2 is FQNEAQ (reference sequence). The CDR3 is 12 amino acids. CDR3 sequence (DNA): TGTGCCAGCAGCTTAGAGGGGTCAGAGGCTTTCTTT. Encoded protein: CASSLEGSEAFF. Combining the CDR3 with reference TRBV7-9 and TRBJ1-1 gives the whole variable domain DTGVSQNPRHKITKRGQNVTFRCDPISEHNRLYWYRQTLGQGPEFLTYFQNEAQLEKSRLLSDRFSAERPKGSFSTLEIQRTEQGDSAMYLCASSLEGSEAFFGQGTRLTVV.

This clonotype was seen many times. This chain connects TRBV28 to TRBJ1-1; D call uncertain. V was pared by 7 bases and J by 10 bases, with 13 bases between. Germline lookup yields CDR1 MDHEN and CDR2 SYDVKM. This CDR3 comprises 11 residues. In nucleotides, the CDR3 is TGTGCCAGCAAGGAGGGTCGGGCAGCTTTCTTT. Translating gives CASKEGRAAFF.

This clonotype was picked up many times. The chain has TRBV6-1 and TRBJ1-3; no definite D call. The CDR3 runs 13 residues. The V and J ends lost 11 bases and 0 bases respectively, with 11 bases between them. CDR1 is MNHNS, CDR2 SASEGT, per germline. CDR3 DNA sequence: TGTGCCTCCGGCCGCAGCTCTGGAAACACCATATATTTT. It encodes CASGRSSGNTIYF.

The sample holds many counts of this clonotype. Possible read error: a much larger clone is one base away. Because the CDR3 is missing its conserved closing phenylalanine or tryptophan, this is likely a read error. The gene calls are TRBV20-1 and TRBJ1-1; 8 bases map to TRBD1. J gave up 4 bases and V 6 bases, and 10 bases lay outside the gene matches. Germline CDR1 is DFQATT and CDR2 is SNEGSKA (reference sequence). The CDR3 loop spans 14 amino acids. Here the CDR3 reads CSARRGGQGTEAFS. Written as DNA, the CDR3 is TGCAGTGCCAGGAGGGGCGGACAGGGCACTGAAGCTTTCTCT.